The next 22 T cell receptor beta chains were all read from a single sample in a study of T cells after yellow fever vaccination. MiXCR was run by TCRdb on the 5' RACE reads, yielding one entry per CDR3 protein. The sample yields under 150,000 distinct CDR3 sequences, approximately 14% seen once. Sequenced here: CD8+ T cells sorted from PBMCs, sampled 5 days after the yellow fever booster vaccination. The receptors stem from a man aged 18 to 29 who received the YFV17D yellow fever vaccine.

The chain combines TRBV10-2 with TRBJ1-2; the D is unclear. From germline, CDR1 is WSHSY and CDR2 SAAADI. Trimming removed 11 bases from V and 4 bases from J, with 17 bases in between. The CDR3 spans 13 residues. The DNA for the CDR3 is TGCGCCCCCGGAAGGCCGGGTTTCTATGGCTACACCTTC. This translates into CAPGRPGFYGYTF.

This clonotype turned up a few times. The chain is built from TRBV11-2 and TRBJ2-5, with a tentative D call TRBD1 (6 bases). The CDR3 has 16 residues. The V gene lost 3 bases and the J gene lost 5 bases, with 19 bases spanning the gap. The germline V gene has CDR1 SGHAT and CDR2 FQNNGV. The CDR3 coding sequence is TGTGCCAGCAGCTTCACTCGATGGGACAAGGGGGAGACCCAGTACTTC. It translates to CASSFTRWDKGETQYF.

This clonotype occurred a few times. The gene calls are TRBV7-2 and TRBJ2-1, with D tentatively TRBD2 (6 bases). CDR3 length: 13 residues. From germline, CDR1 is SGHTA and CDR2 FQGNSA. The germline V and J ends were trimmed by 4 bases and 9 bases, with 13 bases remaining between them. DNA for the CDR3: TGTGCCAGCAGCTCTACTCTGGGGGGTGAGCAGTTCTTC. It specifies CASSSTLGGEQFF. Using reference TRBV7-2 and TRBJ2-1 for the parts outside the CDR3, the full variable domain is GAGVSQSPSNKVTEKGKDVELRCDPISGHTALYWYRQSLGQGLEFLIYFQGNSAPDKSGLPSDRFSAERTGGSVSTLTIQRTQQEDSAVYLCASSSTLGGEQFFGPGTRLTVL.

This chain joins TRBV11-2 and TRBJ1-1; D gene uncertain. This CDR3 is built from 14 residues. Germline V gives CDR1 SGHAT, CDR2 FQNNGV. V shed 1 base and J shed 3 bases, with 9 bases lying between them. CDR3 sequence (DNA): TGTGCCAGCAGCTTAGCGGGAGGGTACACTGAAGCTTTCTTT. Translated: CASSLAGGYTEAFF.

This clonotype was seen only a few times. The chain uses TRBV27 and TRBJ1-1; no firm D call. The CDR3 extends over 10 amino acids. Germline lookup yields CDR1 MNHEY and CDR2 SMNVEV (reference sequence). Deletions cut 11 bases from V and 7 bases from J, with 11 bases between. CDR3 bases: TGTGCCGCGGGGATTAATGAAGCTTTCTTT. Translated, it gives CAAGINEAFF.

This chain uses TRBV28 with TRBJ2-1; D gene uncertain. The CDR3 consists of 11 residues. CDR1 is MDHEN, CDR2 SYDVKM, per germline. V was shortened by 4 bases and J by 10 bases, with 8 bases between the two germline ends. The CDR3 DNA is TGTGCCAGCAGTTACATCGAGGAGCAGTTCTTC. Protein product: CASSYIEEQFF.

This clonotype occurred a few times. V usage is TRBV18 and J usage is TRBJ2-7; TRBD1 is a possible D gene (6 bases). Trimming removed 4 bases at V and 5 bases at J, with 12 bases between. CDR1 and CDR2 (germline): KGHSH, LQKENI. This CDR3 spans 13 amino acids. The CDR3 here is CASSLRDIHEQYV. CDR3 coding DNA: TGTGCCAGCTCACTCCGGGACATTCACGAGCAGTACGTC.

The V and J genes are TRBV29-1 and TRBJ2-6; 7 bases match TRBD2. The V gene end was trimmed by 6 bases and the J gene end by 7 bases; junction bases not matched to a gene: 6. This CDR3 region has 13 residues. CDR1 and CDR2 (germline): SQVTM, ANQGSEA. CDR3 sequence reads: CSVSGLEANVLTF. DNA of the CDR3: TGCAGCGTGTCCGGACTAGAAGCCAACGTCCTGACTTTC.

V is TRBV20-1 and J is TRBJ2-5; 9 positions agree with TRBD2. The germline gives CDR1 DFQATT, CDR2 SNEGSKA (reference sequence). Unmatched junction bases numbered 6, after V lost 5 bases and J lost 5 bases. The CDR3 length is 13 residues. The CDR3 DNA reads TGCAGTGCTCCCGGGACTAGCTGGGAGACCCAGTACTTC. Translated: CSAPGTSWETQYF.

This clonotype was recorded a few times. This chain links TRBV11-2 with TRBJ2-7; TRBD1 aligns across 7 bases. V lost 6 bases to trimming and J lost 2 bases; unmatched junction nucleotides: 13. This CDR3 region has 16 residues. CDR1 and CDR2 (germline): SGHAT, FQNNGV. The CDR3: CASRVGMGTATYEQYF. The CDR3 DNA sequence: TGTGCCAGCAGGGTAGGGATGGGGACAGCCACCTACGAGCAGTACTTC.

V gene TRBV19 combines with J gene TRBJ2-1; 7 nucleotides line up with TRBD2. The CDR3 consists of 14 residues. V lost 4 bases, J lost 3 bases, and 3 bases stayed unmatched. The germline CDR1 and CDR2 sequences are LNHDA and SQIVND (reference sequence). The CDR3 DNA is TGTGCCAGTAGTACAGTAGCGGGCTACAATGAGCAGTTCTTC. This translates into CASSTVAGYNEQFF. Full variable domain (remainder filled in from reference TRBV19 and TRBJ2-1): DGGITQSPKYLFRKEGQNVTLSCEQNLNHDAMYWYRQDPGQGLRLIYYSQIVNDFQKGDIAEGYSVSREKKESFPLTVTSAQKNPTAFYLCASSTVAGYNEQFFGPGTRLTVL.

The V gene is TRBV7-6, the J gene TRBJ2-1; 11 bases map to TRBD2. The CDR3 covers 16 residues. Trimming at V came to 3 bases and at J to 8 bases, leaving 9 bases not matched to a gene. The germline CDR1 and CDR2 sequences are SGHVS and FNYEAQ. The CDR3 DNA follows: TGTGCCAGCAGCTTCAAGGGCACTAGCGGGGGAGATGAGCAGTTCTTC. Translated, it gives CASSFKGTSGGDEQFF.

This sequence joins TRBV7-9 and TRBJ2-7; tentatively, D is TRBD1 (5 bases). CDR1 is SEHNR, CDR2 FQNEAQ, per germline (reference sequence). V was cut by 5 bases and J by 7 bases, with 24 bases left in between. The CDR3 has 16 residues. CDR3 DNA sequence: TGTGCCAGCAGCCCGCTCGGGCAGGGTGTCCCTAGGGAGCAGTACGTC. The encoded protein is CASSPLGQGVPREQYV.

The V gene is TRBV6-2 or TRBV6-3, the J gene TRBJ2-3; no reliable D call. Trimming shortened V by 2 bases and J by 3 bases, and 6 bases separated the two germline ends. Looked up from germline, CDR1 is MNHEY and CDR2 is SVGEGT. This CDR3 is 13 amino acids long. In DNA, the CDR3 is TGTGCCAGCAGTTACGGGTTTACAGATACGCAGTATTTT. Translating it yields CASSYGFTDTQYF.

In this sample, this clonotype turned up many times. The chain recombines TRBV10-3 with TRBJ2-7; 7 bases match TRBD1. Germline values: CDR1 ENHRY, CDR2 SYGVKD. CDR3 length: 13 amino acids. V lost 6 bases, J lost 3 bases, and 5 bases stayed unmatched. In nucleotides, the CDR3 is TGTGCCATCAGCCCCGGGACAGACTACGAGCAGTACTTC. Translating gives CAISPGTDYEQYF.

This clonotype was recorded at least ten times. The chain has TRBV4-3 and TRBJ2-7; 8 nucleotides align to TRBD1. CDR3 size: 15 residues. Germline-derived CDR1 and CDR2 are LGHNA and YSLEER. Unmatched junction bases numbered 4, after V lost 0 bases and J lost 3 bases. CDR3 DNA sequence: TGCGCCAGCAGCCAAGACCGGACAGGGAACTACGAGCAGTACTTC. This translates into CASSQDRTGNYEQYF.

This chain joins TRBV29-1 and TRBJ1-2, with a possible D match to TRBD1 (6 bases). Germline lookup yields CDR1 SQVTM and CDR2 ANQGSEA. There are 12 residues in the CDR3. The CDR3: CAGAAENYGYTF. The CDR3 nucleotides are TGCGCGGGGGCCGCGGAAAACTATGGCTACACCTTC.

In this sample, this clonotype turned up many times. This rearrangement joins TRBV12-3 or TRBV12-4 to TRBJ2-7; tentative D call: TRBD1 (6 bases). The CDR3 runs 15 residues. The V gene lost 1 base and the J gene lost 2 bases, with 12 bases spanning the gap. The CDR3 coding sequence is TGTGCCAGCAGTTTAGGGGCCAGGGGCGCCTACGAGCAGTACGTC. It yields the protein CASSLGARGAYEQYV.

V gene TRBV11-2 combines with J gene TRBJ2-7; no reliable D call. The germline V and J ends were trimmed by 3 bases and 0 bases, with 6 bases remaining between them. This CDR3 has 13 amino acids. CDR1 is SGHAT and CDR2 is FQNNGV in the germline V gene. CDR3 region: CASSFTSSYEQYF. As DNA, the CDR3 is TGTGCCAGCAGCTTCACAAGCTCCTACGAGCAGTACTTC.

The sample holds a few counts of this clonotype. V gene TRBV20-1 combines with J gene TRBJ1-5, with 9 bases fitting TRBD1. The V and J ends lost 6 bases and 4 bases, in that order; junction bases with no gene match: 19. This CDR3 has 18 amino acids. Germline V gene data show CDR1 as DFQATT and CDR2 as SNEGSKA (reference sequence). CDR3 DNA sequence: TGCAGTGCACCGGGACAGGGCGTTTCCCTAGGTAGTAATCAGCCCCAGCATTTT. Translation: CSAPGQGVSLGSNQPQHF.

This clonotype has just a few counts. V is TRBV7-8 and J is TRBJ2-3; 7 nucleotides align to TRBD1. The germline CDR1 and CDR2 sequences are SGHVS and FQNEAQ. J gave up 2 bases and V 1 base, and 9 bases lay outside the gene matches. The CDR3 has 17 residues. CDR3 DNA sequence: TGTGCCAGCAGCTTAGAAATGGGGGACAGAACCACAGATACGCAGTATTTT. Protein product: CASSLEMGDRTTDTQYF.

The chain joins TRBV19 to TRBJ2-7, with D hard to call. Trimming left V 0 bases short and J 3 bases short, with 12 bases between. Germline V gene sequence: CDR1 LNHDA, CDR2 SQIVND (reference sequence). The CDR3 extends over 15 amino acids. The CDR3 region is CASSIDRPSGYEQYF. CDR3 DNA sequence: TGTGCCAGTAGTATAGATCGGCCATCCGGCTACGAGCAGTACTTC. The full variable domain, with the rest looked up from reference TRBV19 and TRBJ2-7, is DGGITQSPKYLFRKEGQNVTLSCEQNLNHDAMYWYRQDPGQGLRLIYYSQIVNDFQKGDIAEGYSVSREKKESFPLTVTSAQKNPTAFYLCASSIDRPSGYEQYFGPGTRLTVT.